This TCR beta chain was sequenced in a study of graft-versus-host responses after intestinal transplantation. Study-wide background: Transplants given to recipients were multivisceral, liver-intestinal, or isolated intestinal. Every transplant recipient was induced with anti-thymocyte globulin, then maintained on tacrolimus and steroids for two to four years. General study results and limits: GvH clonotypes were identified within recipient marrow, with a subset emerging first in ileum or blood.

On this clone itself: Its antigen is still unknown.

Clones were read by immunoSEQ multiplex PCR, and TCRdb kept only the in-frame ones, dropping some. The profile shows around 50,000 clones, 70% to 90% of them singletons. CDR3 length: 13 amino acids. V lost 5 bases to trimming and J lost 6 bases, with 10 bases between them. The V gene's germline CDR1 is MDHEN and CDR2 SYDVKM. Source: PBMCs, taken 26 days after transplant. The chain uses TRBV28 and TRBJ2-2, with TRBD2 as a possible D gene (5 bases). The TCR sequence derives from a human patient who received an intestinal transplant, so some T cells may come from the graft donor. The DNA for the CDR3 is TGTGCCAGCAGTCTAGGGAGATCCGGGGAGCTGTTTTTT. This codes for CASSLGRSGELFF.